One and the same sample provided the 31 T cell receptor beta chains below, sequenced in a study of regulatory T cells in long-lasting Graves disease. Library construction for TCR beta used iRepertoire HTBI primers and Arm-PCR of CDR3 regions. TCRdb reprocessed the multiplex PCR reads via MiXCR and lists one record per CDR3 protein. The data contain about 450,000 distinct CDR3 sequences, over 15% of them seen just once; the ten biggest clones take up around 10%. Stated time point: newly diagnosed GD, antithyroid drugs for less than 3 months. From PBMCs, RNA was extracted and then used to make the TCR library. These same records also appear under a second study, on T cells in Graves' hyperthyroidism and ophthalmopathy.

The sequenced sample was peripheral blood mononuclear cells (PBMCs), obtained at new diagnosis, from a patient treated with antithyroid drugs. The receptors derive from a woman under 40 with Graves disease.

The gene calls are TRBV5-4 and TRBJ2-7; maybe TRBD1 (6 bases). V shed 5 bases and J shed 3 bases, with 24 bases lying between them. Germline loops: CDR1 SGHNT, CDR2 YYREEE (reference sequence). The CDR3 length is 17 residues. CDR3 protein: CASSLGPTGSDVYEQYF. As DNA, the CDR3 is TGTGCCAGCAGTCTTGGACCTACAGGGTCGGATGTCTACGAGCAGTACTTC. The entire variable domain, with the rest obtained from reference TRBV5-4 and TRBJ2-7, is as follows: ETGVTQSPTHLIKTRGQQVTLRCSSQSGHNTVSWYQQALGQGPQFIFQYYREEENGRGNFPPRFSGLQFPNYSSELNVNALELDDSALYLCASSLGPTGSDVYEQYFGPGTRLTVT.

This clonotype was detected only a few times. This chain joins TRBV6-5 and TRBJ1-1; D might be TRBD1 (5 bases). The germline gives CDR1 MNHEY, CDR2 SVGAGI. V lost 0 bases and J lost 1, with 12 bases in between. The CDR3 is made up of 16 amino acids. The CDR3 loop is CASSYSRQGRNTEAFF. The CDR3, as DNA: TGTGCCAGCAGTTACTCGAGGCAGGGTAGGAACACTGAAGCTTTCTTT.

The rearrangement links TRBV5-1 to TRBJ2-7; a weak D match, TRBD1 (6 bases). V was shortened by 7 bases and J by 6 bases, with 14 bases between the two germline ends. The germline CDR1 and CDR2 sequences are SGHRS and YFSETQ. The CDR3 is 12 residues long. CDR3 in amino acids: CASAGASSEQYF. CDR3 nucleotide sequence: TGCGCCAGCGCAGGGGCGTCCAGCGAGCAGTACTTC.

There are many counts of this clonotype. The rearrangement uses TRBV11-1 and TRBJ1-1; TRBD1 aligns across 9 bases. The CDR3 runs 14 residues. V gave up 3 bases and J gave up 3 bases; unmatched junction bases: 2. Germline-derived CDR1 and CDR2 are SGHAT and FQDESV (reference sequence). CDR3 DNA sequence: TGTGCCAGCAGCTTCGGGACAGGGTACACTGAAGCTTTCTTT. This encodes CASSFGTGYTEAFF. Complete variable domain (other parts from reference TRBV11-1 and TRBJ1-1): EAEVAQSPRYKITEKSQAVAFWCDPISGHATLYWYRQILGQGPELLVQFQDESVVDDSQLPKDRFSAERLKGVDSTLKIQPAELGDSAMYLCASSFGTGYTEAFFGQGTRLTVV.

The chain carries TRBV29-1 and TRBJ1-2; TRBD1 matches 8 bases. The germline gives CDR1 SQVTM, CDR2 ANQGSEA. This CDR3 comprises 14 residues. V lost 4 bases to trimming and J lost 4 bases; unmatched junction nucleotides: 8. This CDR3 reads CSVALTTGVYGYTF. DNA for the CDR3: TGCAGCGTTGCCCTAACGACAGGGGTCTATGGCTACACCTTC.

This clonotype appeared many times. The chain has TRBV7-9 and TRBJ2-5; 7 bases match TRBD2. The CDR3 covers 13 residues. V shed 5 bases, J shed 5 bases, and the junction held 5 bases outside the gene matches. Germline lookup yields CDR1 SEHNR and CDR2 FQNEAQ (reference sequence). The CDR3 sequence: CASSNLGGETQYF. For the CDR3, the DNA is TGTGCCAGCAGCAACTTGGGAGGGGAGACCCAGTACTTC. The complete variable domain, with remaining parts taken from reference TRBV7-9 and TRBJ2-5, reads DTGVSQNPRHKITKRGQNVTFRCDPISEHNRLYWYRQTLGQGPEFLTYFQNEAQLEKSRLLSDRFSAERPKGSFSTLEIQRTEQGDSAMYLCASSNLGGETQYFGPGTRLLVL.

The sample holds a few counts of this clonotype. The chain uses TRBV27 and TRBJ1-2; no definite D call. Trimming pared 6 bases from V and 8 bases from J, leaving 13 bases between. The germline CDR1 and CDR2 sequences are MNHEY and SMNVEV (reference sequence). This CDR3 comprises 12 residues. The CDR3 reads CASRESGRGYTF. CDR3 coding DNA: TGTGCCAGCAGGGAATCCGGTAGGGGCTACACCTTC.

This clonotype was counted at least ten times. The V gene is TRBV20-1, the J gene TRBJ1-4; D gene ambiguous. This CDR3 is built from 11 residues. Germline V lookup: CDR1 DFQATT, CDR2 SNEGSKA (reference sequence). Trimming shortened V by 6 bases and J by 8 bases, and 10 bases separated the two germline ends. The CDR3 DNA follows: TGCAGTGCACCTGTCGGCGAAAAACTGTTTTTT. Translation gives CSAPVGEKLFF.

The chain is built from TRBV9 and TRBJ2-1; TRBD1 matches at 7 bases. The CDR3 has 14 residues. The V and J ends lost 1 base and 6 bases, in that order; junction bases with no gene match: 4. Per germline, CDR1 SGDLS and CDR2 YYNGEE. The CDR3 loop reads CASSVSSGGNEQFF. The CDR3 nucleotides are TGTGCCAGCAGCGTAAGTTCAGGGGGCAATGAGCAGTTCTTC.

At least ten counts were recorded for this clonotype. The chain carries TRBV19 and TRBJ2-7; 9 nucleotides match TRBD1. V lost 5 bases and J lost 6; bases outside the gene matches: 8. The CDR3 loop spans 14 amino acids. CDR1 and CDR2 (germline): LNHDA, SQIVND (reference sequence). The CDR3 reads CASSFRTGDLEQYF. In DNA, the CDR3 is TGTGCCAGTAGTTTTAGGACAGGGGATCTCGAGCAGTACTTC.

V and J are TRBV20-1 and TRBJ2-4; a weak D match, TRBD2 (5 bases). The CDR3 runs to 15 residues. In germline, CDR1 is DFQATT, CDR2 SNEGSKA (reference sequence). V was shortened by 1 base and J by 3 bases, with 13 bases between the two germline ends. The CDR3 protein is CSARGPGVDKNIQYF. CDR3 nucleotide sequence: TGCAGTGCTAGAGGACCCGGGGTAGACAAAAACATTCAGTACTTC.

There are many counts of this clonotype. This sequence joins TRBV7-8 and TRBJ2-7, with D tentatively TRBD1 or TRBD2 (5 bases each). The CDR3 loop spans 14 amino acids. CDR1 is SGHVS and CDR2 is FQNEAQ in the germline V gene. V was trimmed by 5 bases and J by 4 bases, leaving 15 bases between them. Written as DNA, the CDR3 is TGTGCCAGCAGCCTGCTGCGGGCAGGGTACGAGCAGTACTTC. This sequence encodes CASSLLRAGYEQYF.

The chain recombines TRBV30 with TRBJ1-2; 8 bases are shared with TRBD1. The V gene's germline CDR1 is GTSNPN and CDR2 SVGIG (reference sequence). Trimming took 0 bases from V and 5 from J; bases not matched to a gene: 5. The CDR3 runs 14 residues. CDR3 sequence: CAWSVQGEFYGYTF. The CDR3 DNA follows: TGTGCCTGGAGTGTACAGGGGGAATTTTATGGCTACACCTTC.

Ten or more counts support this clonotype. At one boundary the junction diverges from the germline segment, which might be a read error. The V and J genes are TRBV30 and TRBJ1-2, with D unresolved. Per the germline V gene, CDR1 is GTSNPN and CDR2 is SVGIG (reference sequence). CDR3 length: 10 amino acids. CDR3 residues: CAWSESRRHF. The CDR3 nucleotides read TGTGCCTGGAGTGAAAGCCGACGGCACTTC.

This clonotype showed up many times. This chain uses TRBV7-2 with TRBJ2-1; no clear D. Germline V gene sequence: CDR1 SGHTA, CDR2 FQGNSA. V lost 2 bases, J lost 7 bases, and 12 bases lay in between. CDR3 length equals 14 residues. The CDR3 spells CASSLKGGRNEQFF. The DNA of the CDR3 is TGTGCCAGCAGCTTAAAAGGCGGTAGGAATGAGCAGTTCTTC. The full variable domain, completed using reference TRBV7-2 and TRBJ2-1, is GAGVSQSPSNKVTEKGKDVELRCDPISGHTALYWYRQSLGQGLEFLIYFQGNSAPDKSGLPSDRFSAERTGGSVSTLTIQRTQQEDSAVYLCASSLKGGRNEQFFGPGTRLTVL.

As concerns this clonotype: A far larger clone is only one base removed, so a read error is likely. The CDR3 does not end in the conserved phenylalanine or tryptophan, so this is likely a read error. The gene calls are TRBV3-1 and TRBJ2-1, with 10 bases that match TRBD2. Germline lookup yields CDR1 LGHDT and CDR2 YNNKEL (reference sequence). The CDR3 consists of 14 residues. V shed 6 bases and J 7 bases; nucleotides not matched to a gene: 6. CDR3 amino acids: CASSPPTSGNEQFS. As DNA, the CDR3 is TGTGCCAGCAGTCCGCCGACTAGCGGGAATGAGCAGTTCTCC.

Regarding this clonotype: Germline is not matched at one junction end, which may reflect a read error. For the CDR3, the DNA is TGTGCCAGCAGTTTGTGGACAGGGACCGACAATCGGCCCCAGCATTTT. It encodes CASSLWTGTDNRPQHF. The chain employs TRBV12-3 or TRBV12-4 and TRBJ1-5; TRBD1 matches 8 bases. This CDR3 comprises 16 residues.

This clonotype appeared many times. The J gene is TRBJ2-7, the V gene TRBV7-8; either TRBD1 or TRBD2 may fit D (5 bases each). This CDR3 is built from 15 residues. Germline V gene data show CDR1 as SGHVS and CDR2 as FQNEAQ. Between the trimmed V and J ends, which lost 5 bases and 5 bases, there was a span of 19 bases. The CDR3 coding sequence is TGTGCCAGCAGCCGTAGGGGAGCCCCGAGCAACGAGCAGTACTTC. Translation: CASSRRGAPSNEQYF. Drawing the rest from reference TRBV7-8 and TRBJ2-7, the complete variable domain is GAGVSQSPRYKVAKRGQDVALRCDPISGHVSLFWYQQALGQGPEFLTYFQNEAQLDKSGLPSDRFFAERPEGSVSTLKIQRTQQEDSAVYLCASSRRGAPSNEQYFGPGTRLTVT.

This clonotype came up many times. This sequence joins TRBV11-2 and TRBJ2-1; D gene unclear. The CDR3 totals 13 residues. V was cut by 3 bases and J by 8 bases, with 11 bases left in between. Germline CDR1 reads SGHAT; CDR2 reads FQNNGV. The CDR3 reads CASSFNIIDEQFF. CDR3 nucleotides: TGTGCCAGCAGCTTTAACATCATCGATGAGCAGTTCTTC.

This chain joins TRBV6-2 or TRBV6-3 and TRBJ2-1; 9 nucleotides align to TRBD2. The CDR3 has 16 amino acids. Per the germline V gene, CDR1 is MNHEY and CDR2 is SVGEGT. V shed 0 bases and J 7 bases; nucleotides not matched to a gene: 7. For the CDR3, the DNA is TGTGCCAGCAGTTACTCGGCTAGCGGGACGGGTAATGAGCAGTTCTTC. Residues: CASSYSASGTGNEQFF.

The table lists this clonotype with many counts. This sequence joins TRBV6-2 or TRBV6-3 and TRBJ2-3; D call uncertain. The CDR3 consists of 15 residues. Trimming cost V 1 base and J 0 bases, with 8 bases left between them. Germline loops: CDR1 MNHEY, CDR2 SVGEGT. The chain's CDR3 is CASSYFVGSTDTQYF. CDR3 DNA: TGTGCCAGCAGTTACTTTGTTGGTAGCACAGATACGCAGTATTTT.

This clonotype has a count of ten or more. V usage is TRBV3-1 and J usage is TRBJ1-2; D is perhaps TRBD1 (6 bases). V shed 1 base and J shed 7 bases, with 10 bases lying between them. The CDR3 loop spans 13 amino acids. Germline lookup yields CDR1 LGHDT and CDR2 YNNKEL (reference sequence). This CDR3 reads CASSQVQGGGYTF. As DNA, the CDR3 is TGTGCCAGCAGCCAAGTTCAAGGGGGTGGCTACACCTTC.

This clonotype was seen ten or more times. This sequence joins TRBV18 and TRBJ1-6; 9 nucleotides line up with TRBD1. The CDR3 runs 14 residues. V was pared by 2 bases and J by 9 bases, with 2 bases of the junction left unmatched. Per the germline V gene, CDR1 is KGHSH and CDR2 is LQKENI. This CDR3 reads CASSPSDRGSPLHF. DNA for the CDR3: TGTGCCAGCTCACCATCGGACAGGGGTTCACCCCTCCACTTT.

Only a few counts were recorded for this clonotype. CDR3 loop: CASSDHRGDEQFF. The CDR3 DNA reads TGTGCCAGCAGTGATCACCGTGGGGATGAGCAGTTCTTC. The chain recombines TRBV25-1 with TRBJ2-1; D not certain. The V gene's germline CDR1 is MGHDK and CDR2 SYGVNS. Trimming removed 3 bases from V and 8 bases from J, with 11 bases in between. The CDR3 extends over 13 amino acids. Complete variable domain (other parts from reference TRBV25-1 and TRBJ2-1): EADIYQTPRYLVIGTGKKITLECSQTMGHDKMYWYQQDPGMELHLIHYSYGVNSTEKGDLSSESTVSRIRTEHFPLTLESARPSHTSQYLCASSDHRGDEQFFGPGTRLTVL.

This clonotype was seen a few times. The rearrangement uses TRBV3-1 and TRBJ2-6; D gene unclear. The CDR3 sequence is 14 residues long. V dropped 8 bases and J dropped 0 bases, with 8 bases sitting between them. Germline CDR1 LGHDT, CDR2 YNNKEL (reference sequence). The CDR3 loop reads CASRDSSGANVLTF. The CDR3 nucleotides read TGTGCCAGCCGAGATTCCTCTGGGGCCAACGTCCTGACTTTC.

This clonotype has a count of ten or more. V and J are TRBV28 and TRBJ2-1; TRBD2 matches 8 bases. The CDR3 is 18 amino acids. The V segment lost 6 bases and the J segment 9 bases; nucleotides outside the gene matches: 22. CDR1 MDHEN and CDR2 SYDVKM come from the germline V gene. The DNA for the CDR3 is TGTGCCAGCAGCGATATAGCCGGGACTAGACCCCCTCCCGGTGAGCAGTTCTTC. Translation gives CASSDIAGTRPPPGEQFF.

This clonotype was counted many times. This chain's CDR3 is CAWSVWSGTGSYNEQFF. Here the CDR3 DNA reads TGTGCCTGGAGTGTATGGTCCGGGACAGGGTCCTACAATGAGCAGTTCTTC. J is TRBJ2-1 and V is TRBV30, with 9 bases fitting TRBD1. Germline loops: CDR1 GTSNPN, CDR2 SVGIG (reference sequence). The length of the CDR3 is 17 residues. J lost 1 base, V lost 0 bases, and 7 bases had no gene match.

The chain is built from TRBV12-3 or TRBV12-4 and TRBJ1-2; 7 bases align to TRBD1. Trimming cost V 5 bases and J 5 bases; bases outside gene matches: 11. The CDR3 has 15 amino acids. Here the CDR3 reads CASSTSGTEFYGYTF. The CDR3 DNA is TGTGCCAGCAGTACCTCCGGGACAGAGTTTTATGGCTACACCTTC.

Of note for this clonotype: One base away lies a much larger clone, so this may be a sequencing read error. The chain uses TRBV18 and TRBJ2-7, with D perhaps TRBD2 (6 bases). Germline loops: CDR1 KGHSH, CDR2 LQKENI. CDR3 length equals 14 residues. This CDR3 is CASSPSSEGYEQSF. Here the CDR3 DNA reads TGTGCCAGCTCACCCTCTTCGGAGGGCTACGAGCAGTCCTTC. Complete variable domain (other parts from reference TRBV18 and TRBJ2-7): NAGVMQNPRHLVRRRGQEARLRCSPMKGHSHVYWYRQLPEEGLKFMVYLQKENIIDESGMPKERFSAEFPKEGPSILRIQQVVRGDSAAYFCASSPSSEGYEQSFGPGTRLTVT.

On this clonotype itself: Possible read error: a much larger clone is one base away. The J gene is TRBJ1-1, the V gene TRBV7-2; the D is unclear. Trimming stripped 8 bases from V and 4 bases from J, with 20 bases between. Per the germline V gene, CDR1 is SGHTA and CDR2 is FQGNSA. The CDR3 is made up of 15 amino acids. The CDR3 DNA follows: TGTGCCAGCGGCCCCCAACTTCGGCTCAGCACTGAAGCTTTCTTT. Encoded protein: CASGPQLRLSTEAFF.

This clonotype has just a few counts. This may stem from a read error, because a much larger clone lies one nucleotide away. V usage is TRBV7-9 and J usage is TRBJ2-1, with D possibly TRBD2 on 6 matching bases. Germline lookup yields CDR1 SEHNR and CDR2 FQNEAQ (reference sequence). The CDR3 loop spans 15 amino acids. CDR3 DNA: TGTGCCAGCAGCTTAGCGTCGGCTAGCGTCGATGAGCAGCTCTTC. Its translation is CASSLASASVDEQLF.